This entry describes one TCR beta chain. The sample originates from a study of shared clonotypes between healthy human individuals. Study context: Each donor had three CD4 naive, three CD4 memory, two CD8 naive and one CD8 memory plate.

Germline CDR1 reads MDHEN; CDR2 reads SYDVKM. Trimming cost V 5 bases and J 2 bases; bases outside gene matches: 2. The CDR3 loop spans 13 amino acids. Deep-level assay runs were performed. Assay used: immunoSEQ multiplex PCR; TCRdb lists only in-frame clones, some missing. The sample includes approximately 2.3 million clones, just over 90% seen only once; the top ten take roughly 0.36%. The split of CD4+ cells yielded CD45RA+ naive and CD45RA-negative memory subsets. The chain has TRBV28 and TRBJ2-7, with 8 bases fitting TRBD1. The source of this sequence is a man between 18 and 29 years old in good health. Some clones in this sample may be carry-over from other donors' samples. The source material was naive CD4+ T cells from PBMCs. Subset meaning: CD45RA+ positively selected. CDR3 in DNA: TGTGCCAGCAGTCGACAGGGGACCTACGAGCAGTACTTC. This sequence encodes CASSRQGTYEQYF.